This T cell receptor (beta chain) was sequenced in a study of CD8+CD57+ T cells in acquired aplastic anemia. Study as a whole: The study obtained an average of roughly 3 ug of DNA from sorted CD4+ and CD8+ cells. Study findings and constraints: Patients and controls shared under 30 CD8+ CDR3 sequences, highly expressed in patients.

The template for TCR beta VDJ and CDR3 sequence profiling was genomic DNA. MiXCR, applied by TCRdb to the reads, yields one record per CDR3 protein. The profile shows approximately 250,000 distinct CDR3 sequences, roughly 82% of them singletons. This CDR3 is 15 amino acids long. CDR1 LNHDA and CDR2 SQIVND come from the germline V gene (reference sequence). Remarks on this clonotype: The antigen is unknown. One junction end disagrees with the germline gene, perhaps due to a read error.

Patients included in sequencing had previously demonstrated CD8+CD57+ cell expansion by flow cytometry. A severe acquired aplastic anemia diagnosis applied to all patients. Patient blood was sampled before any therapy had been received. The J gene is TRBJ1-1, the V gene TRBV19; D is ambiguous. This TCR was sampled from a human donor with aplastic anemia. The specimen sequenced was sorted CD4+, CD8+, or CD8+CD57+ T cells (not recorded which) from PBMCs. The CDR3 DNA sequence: TGTGCCAGTAGTATAGATAGCGCAGCGAACAATGAGCCGTTCTTC. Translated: CASSIDSAANNEPFF. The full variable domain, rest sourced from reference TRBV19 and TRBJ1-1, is DGGITQSPKYLFRKEGQNVTLSCEQNLNHDAMYWYRQDPGQGLRLIYYSQIVNDFQKGDIAEGYSVSREKKESFPLTVTSAQKNPTAFYLCASSIDSAANNEPFFGQGTRLTVV.